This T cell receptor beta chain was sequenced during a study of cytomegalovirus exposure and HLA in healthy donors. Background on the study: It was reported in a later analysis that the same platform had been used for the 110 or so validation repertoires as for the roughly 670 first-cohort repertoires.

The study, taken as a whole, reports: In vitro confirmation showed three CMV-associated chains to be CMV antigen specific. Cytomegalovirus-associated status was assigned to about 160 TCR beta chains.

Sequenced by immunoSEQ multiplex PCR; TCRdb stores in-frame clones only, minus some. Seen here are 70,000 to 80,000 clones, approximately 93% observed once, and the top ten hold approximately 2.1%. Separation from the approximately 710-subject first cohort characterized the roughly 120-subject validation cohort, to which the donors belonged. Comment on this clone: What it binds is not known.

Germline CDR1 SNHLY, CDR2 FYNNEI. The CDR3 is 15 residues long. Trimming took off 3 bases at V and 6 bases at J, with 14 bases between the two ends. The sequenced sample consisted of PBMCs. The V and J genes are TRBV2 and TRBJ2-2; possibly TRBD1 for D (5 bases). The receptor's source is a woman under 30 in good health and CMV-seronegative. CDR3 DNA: TGTGCCAGCAGTGATAATATAGGGGTAGCCGGGGAGCTGTTTTTT. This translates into CASSDNIGVAGELFF.